This passage covers 31 T cell receptor beta chains from one sample sequenced in a study of brain T cells in children with intractable seizures. Time point given: blood from clinic visit 5 months post-surgery; TSC patient then seizure free. TCRdb keeps only in-frame clones here, not all; method: immunoSEQ multiplex PCR. This sample has about 340,000 clones, with over 90% found just once. Sequenced material: peripheral blood, taken about 5 months after surgery. Receptor source: a boy under two years old with tuberous sclerosis and intractable seizures.

J is TRBJ1-5 and V is TRBV28; 10 bases are a match to TRBD1. There are 19 residues in the CDR3. Trimming removed 7 bases from V and 2 bases from J; junction bases left unmatched: 17. Looked up from germline, CDR1 is MDHEN and CDR2 is SYDVKM. In DNA form, the CDR3 reads TGTGCCAGCATCATGGCGGGACAGGGGATCCTTGGGGGCAATCAGCCCCAGCATTTT. Translated: CASIMAGQGILGGNQPQHF.

The gene calls are TRBV27 and TRBJ2-7; D is perhaps TRBD1 or TRBD2 (5 bases each). The CDR3 loop spans 18 amino acids. The germline CDR1 and CDR2 sequences are MNHEY and SMNVEV (reference sequence). V was clipped by 6 bases and J by 3 bases, with 27 bases between them. This CDR3 reads CASSPFPGTAPHDYEQYF. Here the CDR3 DNA reads TGTGCCAGCAGCCCGTTTCCGGGGACCGCACCCCACGACTACGAGCAGTACTTC.

The rearrangement links TRBV6-2 or TRBV6-3 to TRBJ2-1; possible D gene TRBD1, 6 bases. V lost 0 bases and J lost 1, with 19 bases in between. The CDR3 has 19 amino acids. In germline, CDR1 is MNHEY, CDR2 SVGEGT. CDR3 region: CASSYSVILRRGSYNEQFF. CDR3 sequence (DNA): TGTGCCAGCAGTTACTCCGTCATTCTGCGTAGGGGGTCCTACAATGAGCAGTTCTTC.

V is TRBV27 and J is TRBJ1-5; D not certain. V was trimmed by 8 bases and J by 4 bases, leaving 21 bases between them. CDR3 length equals 16 residues. CDR1 MNHEY and CDR2 SMNVEV come from the germline V gene (reference sequence). The CDR3 DNA reads TGTGCCAGCGGAAGAGCCCAGTTCGCGGGGAATCAGCCCCAGCATTTT. It encodes CASGRAQFAGNQPQHF.

The V call is TRBV19, the J call TRBJ1-1; unclear D gene. CDR3 size: 13 residues. Between the trimmed V and J ends, which lost 0 bases and 6 bases, there was a span of 8 bases. Germline CDR1 LNHDA, CDR2 SQIVND (reference sequence). The CDR3 loop is CASSIEVGSEAFF. Here the CDR3 DNA reads TGTGCCAGTAGTATAGAGGTCGGTTCTGAAGCTTTCTTT.

The V call is TRBV6-1, the J call TRBJ2-7; D is ambiguous. The CDR3 contains 14 residues. The germline V and J ends were trimmed by 5 bases and 9 bases, with 20 bases remaining between them. Germline assignment: CDR1 MNHNS and CDR2 SASEGT. The CDR3 region is CASSYNVDLIPQYF. CDR3 bases: TGTGCCAGCAGTTATAATGTTGACCTGATCCCGCAGTACTTC.

On this clone: The same CDR3 also results from other DNA sequences found in this sample. V usage is TRBV5-1 and J usage is TRBJ2-2; 8 bases align to TRBD1. There are 15 residues in the CDR3. CDR1 and CDR2 (germline): SGHRS, YFSETQ. The J segment lost 5 bases and the V segment lost 1 base, leaving 4 bases of the junction unmatched. The chain's CDR3 is CASSLQGAGTGELFF. The CDR3, as DNA: TGCGCCAGCAGCTTGCAGGGGGCAGGGACCGGGGAGCTGTTTTTT.

This CDR3 reads CASSPRTAGPGEQYF. The CDR3 DNA reads TGTGCCAGCAGCCCCCGGACAGCGGGACCCGGGGAGCAGTACTTC. The rearrangement uses TRBV3-1 (or the pseudogene TRBV3-2) and TRBJ2-7; D possibly corresponds to TRBD2 (7 bases). Germline-derived CDR1 and CDR2 are LGHDT and YNNKEL (reference sequence). This CDR3 region has 15 residues. Trimming shortened V by 4 bases and J by 7 bases, and 20 bases separated the two germline ends.

The chain links TRBV7-3 to TRBJ2-1; TRBD1 aligns across 9 bases. The CDR3 extends over 15 amino acids. Germline CDR1 and CDR2: SGHTA and FQGTGA. The junction had 6 bases not matched to a gene; V was cut back by 2 bases and J by 7 bases. CDR3 sequence: CASSLWGQGYNEQFF. CDR3 in DNA: TGTGCCAGCAGCTTATGGGGACAGGGTTATAATGAGCAGTTCTTC.

V usage is TRBV6-4 and J usage is TRBJ2-1; D could derive from TRBD1 or TRBD2 (6 bases each). The germline V gene has CDR1 MRHNA and CDR2 SNTAGT. V shed 7 bases and J shed 8 bases, with 21 bases lying between them. The CDR3 runs to 15 residues. DNA for the CDR3: TGTGCCAGCAAAAGCAGCGGGCTAGGGGGTGATGAGCAGTTCTTC. Its translation is CASKSSGLGGDEQFF.

The V and J genes are TRBV27 and TRBJ1-1; 7 bases line up with TRBD1. CDR3 length equals 14 residues. J lost 8 bases, V lost 6 bases, and 12 bases had no gene match. CDR1 is MNHEY and CDR2 is SMNVEV in the germline V gene (reference sequence). The CDR3 region has the DNA TGTGCCAGCAGGCCTTTACAGGGGACGAGGGAAGCTTTCTTT. It encodes CASRPLQGTREAFF.

The gene calls are TRBV27 and TRBJ2-2; D might be TRBD1 (6 bases). The CDR3 covers 14 residues. The germline CDR1 and CDR2 sequences are MNHEY and SMNVEV (reference sequence). Deletions cut 3 bases from V and 8 bases from J, with 13 bases between. Here the CDR3 reads CASSFGTGYGELFF. The DNA of the CDR3 is TGTGCCAGCAGTTTCGGTACAGGGTATGGGGAGCTGTTTTTT.

The gene calls are TRBV10-3 and TRBJ2-7, with TRBD2 as a possible D gene (6 bases). This CDR3 has 16 residues. The germline V and J ends were trimmed by 0 bases and 2 bases, with 14 bases remaining between them. Germline values: CDR1 ENHRY, CDR2 SYGVKD. The CDR3 reads CAISESVGGGTYEQYF. CDR3 in DNA: TGTGCCATCAGTGAGTCAGTGGGAGGCGGGACCTACGAGCAGTACTTC.

This rearrangement joins TRBV29-1 to TRBJ2-5; 11 nucleotides agree with TRBD2. The germline V gene has CDR1 SQVTM and CDR2 ANQGSEA. V was clipped by 4 bases and J by 4 bases; unmatched bases: 2. The length of the CDR3 is 13 residues. Here the CDR3 DNA reads TGCAGCGTTGGTACTAGCGGGGGAGAGACCCAGTACTTC. Translated: CSVGTSGGETQYF.

V is TRBV6-1 and J is TRBJ1-2; tentative D call: TRBD1 (6 bases). With 1 base removed from V and 4 bases from J, the gap between germline ends came to 16 bases. The CDR3 totals 16 residues. In germline, CDR1 is MNHNS, CDR2 SASEGT. The CDR3 bases are TGTGCCAGCAGTGAAGTGGGCGGCAGGGGATTCTATGGCTACACCTTC. It yields the protein CASSEVGGRGFYGYTF.

The chain uses TRBV7-9 and TRBJ1-1, with TRBD1 matching over 11 bases. Germline assignment: CDR1 SEHNR and CDR2 FQNEAQ (reference sequence). This CDR3 contains 16 residues. The trim removed 3 bases at V and 4 bases at J, leaving 7 bases unmatched. CDR3 nucleotides: TGTGCCAGCAGCTTGGACAGGGGGCGGTGGAGCACTGAAGCTTTCTTT. Its protein is CASSLDRGRWSTEAFF.

The genes are TRBV18 and TRBJ2-7, with 7 bases that match TRBD1. Germline CDR1 is KGHSH and CDR2 is LQKENI. J gave up 4 bases and V 3 bases, and 9 bases lay outside the gene matches. The CDR3 covers 15 residues. DNA for the CDR3: TGTGCCAGCTCACCCGACAGGGTGCTCTTGTACGAGCAGTACTTC. Protein product: CASSPDRVLLYEQYF.

The chain links TRBV15 to TRBJ2-4, with TRBD1 as a possible D gene (6 bases). V lost 4 bases, J lost 0 bases, and 19 bases lay in between. Germline V gives CDR1 LNHNV, CDR2 YYDKDF (reference sequence). The CDR3 has 18 amino acids. CDR3: CATSITDSASLAKNIQYF. The CDR3 DNA reads TGTGCCACCAGCATTACGGACAGTGCCTCTTTAGCCAAAAACATTCAGTACTTC.

The CDR3 spells CASSVKRADNEQFF. The CDR3 nucleotides are TGTGCCAGCAGCGTTAAGAGGGCGGATAATGAGCAGTTCTTC. The chain recombines TRBV2 with TRBJ2-1; tentative D call: TRBD2 (5 bases). Germline loops: CDR1 SNHLY, CDR2 FYNNEI. The CDR3 runs 14 residues. Trimming shortened V by 6 bases and J by 7 bases, and 16 bases separated the two germline ends.

The V call is TRBV19, the J call TRBJ2-3; 7 bases are a match to TRBD1. Germline V lookup: CDR1 LNHDA, CDR2 SQIVND (reference sequence). The trim removed 6 bases at V and 2 bases at J, leaving 8 bases unmatched. The CDR3 consists of 15 residues. The CDR3 reads CASRKQGSNTDTQYF. The CDR3 DNA reads TGTGCCAGTAGGAAACAGGGGTCCAACACAGATACGCAGTATTTT.

The chain carries TRBV7-2 and TRBJ2-3; 7 bases are a match to TRBD2. Trimming at V came to 2 bases and at J to 1 base, leaving 12 bases not matched to a gene. CDR1 SGHTA and CDR2 FQGNSA come from the germline V gene. This CDR3 spans 18 amino acids. CDR3 in DNA: TGTGCCAGCAGCTTACTTCGGAGTGGTCTAGCGGGCACAGATACGCAGTATTTT. Protein: CASSLLRSGLAGTDTQYF. The full variable domain, rest sourced from reference TRBV7-2 and TRBJ2-3, is GAGVSQSPSNKVTEKGKDVELRCDPISGHTALYWYRQSLGQGLEFLIYFQGNSAPDKSGLPSDRFSAERTGGSVSTLTIQRTQQEDSAVYLCASSLLRSGLAGTDTQYFGPGTRLTVL.

This chain connects TRBV24-1 to TRBJ2-3, with 7 bases aligning to TRBD2. This CDR3 contains 14 residues. Germline CDR1 is KGHDR and CDR2 is SFDVKD. The ends lost 2 bases at V and 6 bases at J; junction bases unmatched: 4. CDR3 protein: CATSDWAGVDTQYF. The CDR3 nucleotides are TGTGCCACCAGTGATTGGGCGGGAGTGGATACGCAGTATTTT.

The chain combines TRBV6-5 with TRBJ1-2, with D possibly TRBD1 on 6 matching bases. Germline CDR1 and CDR2: MNHEY and SVGAGI. Trimming removed 6 bases from V and 0 bases from J, with 14 bases in between. The CDR3 runs 15 residues. The CDR3 bases are TGTGCCAGCAGGGGTCTACAGGGATCTAACTATGGCTACACCTTC. Amino acid sequence: CASRGLQGSNYGYTF.

V is TRBV6-5 and J is TRBJ1-1; maybe TRBD1 (5 bases). Germline CDR1 MNHEY, CDR2 SVGAGI. Trimming shortened V by 1 base and J by 5 bases, and 11 bases separated the two germline ends. The CDR3 loop spans 14 amino acids. CDR3 in amino acids: CASSYFGAKTEAFF. The CDR3 nucleotides read TGTGCCAGCAGTTACTTCGGGGCTAAGACTGAAGCTTTCTTT.

This chain joins TRBV11-2 and TRBJ1-1; 8 bases are a match to TRBD1. Germline loops: CDR1 SGHAT, CDR2 FQNNGV. This CDR3 comprises 15 residues. With 5 bases clipped from V and 0 bases from J, the junction kept 5 bases outside the gene matches. The CDR3 region is CASSIRQGMNTEAFF. The CDR3 region has the DNA TGTGCCAGCAGCATAAGACAGGGGATGAACACTGAAGCTTTCTTT.

The chain combines TRBV6-2 or TRBV6-3 with TRBJ2-7; 8 bases map to TRBD1. The CDR3 totals 14 residues. J gave up 6 bases and V 5 bases, and 9 bases lay outside the gene matches. CDR1 is MNHEY, CDR2 SVGEGT, per germline. Here the CDR3 DNA reads TGTGCCAGCAGTACGACAGGGGACGCGAGCGAGCAGTACTTC. Its protein is CASSTTGDASEQYF.

The genes are TRBV25-1 and TRBJ2-6; D gene unclear. Deletions cut 8 bases from V and 0 bases from J, with 14 bases between. CDR1 and CDR2 from the germline V gene are MGHDK and SYGVNS. The CDR3 is 16 residues long. The CDR3 DNA is TGTGCCAGCGGAAAGACTTCCAGCTCTGGGGCCAACGTCCTGACTTTC. Its protein is CASGKTSSSGANVLTF.

This chain links TRBV30 with TRBJ1-6, with D unclear. CDR3 length: 15 residues. Germline CDR1 reads GTSNPN; CDR2 reads SVGIG (reference sequence). Trimming left V 2 bases short and J 8 bases short, with 16 bases between. DNA of the CDR3: TGTGCCTGGAGTTTTACAGCTCTAGATCATTCACCCCTCCACTTT. It is translated as CAWSFTALDHSPLHF.

The rearrangement joins TRBV3-1 (or the pseudogene TRBV3-2) to TRBJ2-1; TRBD2 agrees at 10 bases. V trimming: 1 base; J trimming: 3 bases; junction bases outside the gene matches: 3. The CDR3 totals 16 residues. The germline V gene encodes CDR1 LGHDT and CDR2 YNNKEL (reference sequence). The CDR3 region is CASSQGTSGFYNEQFF. The CDR3 bases are TGTGCCAGCAGCCAAGGGACTAGCGGATTCTACAATGAGCAGTTCTTC.

In its sample, this clone was seen once. The chain carries TRBV28 and TRBJ1-5; tentative D call: TRBD1 (6 bases). This CDR3 contains 16 residues. Between the trimmed V and J ends, which lost 3 bases and 4 bases, there was a span of 16 bases. CDR1 MDHEN and CDR2 SYDVKM come from the germline V gene. CDR3 DNA: TGTGCCAGCAGTTTGAGACCCGGGACACCAAATCAGCCCCAGCATTTT. The encoded protein is CASSLRPGTPNQPQHF.

The chain combines TRBV3-1 (or the pseudogene TRBV3-2) with TRBJ1-5; D gene ambiguous. The CDR3 contains 15 residues. V lost 1 base to trimming and J lost 1 base, with 8 bases between them. Germline V lookup: CDR1 LGHDT, CDR2 YNNKEL (reference sequence). The CDR3 spells CASSQGGISNQPQHF. The CDR3 DNA reads TGTGCCAGCAGCCAAGGAGGCATCAGCAATCAGCCCCAGCATTTT.